This entry is about one T cell receptor (beta chain). This sample was included in a study of blood T cell repertoires in COVID-19. Study as a whole: COVID-19 samples collected from the United States, Italy and Spain covered acute and convalescent phases.

The germline gives CDR1 MDHEN, CDR2 SYDVKM. Trimming removed 6 bases from V and 4 bases from J; junction bases left unmatched: 6. The CDR3 contains 13 residues. Method: immunoSEQ multiplex PCR; TCRdb's copy keeps in-frame clones and lacks some. The repertoire holds about 140,000 clones, with 81% as singletons. What was sequenced was peripheral blood. V is TRBV28 and J is TRBJ2-7; 7 bases are shared with TRBD1. The sequence was collected from a woman aged 55 to 70 with active or convalescent COVID-19. CDR3 region: CASRGTARYEQYF. The CDR3 DNA reads TGTGCCAGCAGGGGGACAGCGCGTTACGAGCAGTACTTC.